One and the same sample provided the 9 T cell receptor beta chains below, sequenced in a study of T cells in Graves' hyperthyroidism and ophthalmopathy. TCR beta CDR3 regions were amplified from RNA transcripts. Initially, a first-round RT-PCR of the TCR CDR3 employed the HTBI primer set. TCRdb fed the multiplex PCR reads into MiXCR, producing one record per CDR3 protein. This table has over 350,000 distinct CDR3 sequences, 11% to 15% appearing once. Sequenced material: blood. All receptors derive from a man aged 45-65 years with Graves' ophthalmopathy.

The gene calls are TRBV2 and TRBJ2-3; 7 bases are shared with TRBD2. This CDR3 has 14 amino acids. From germline, CDR1 is SNHLY and CDR2 FYNNEI. Trimming removed 1 base from V and 4 bases from J; junction bases left unmatched: 2. For the CDR3, the DNA is TGTGCCAGCAGTGAAGGGGGAGGGCCAGATACGCAGTATTTT. Encoded protein: CASSEGGGPDTQYF.

This clonotype occurred many times. This sequence joins TRBV30 and TRBJ1-1, with 9 bases that match TRBD1. The CDR3 length is 13 residues. Germline V gene lookup returns CDR1 GTSNPN and CDR2 SVGIG (reference sequence). The ends lost 8 bases at V and 3 bases at J; junction bases unmatched: 7. This CDR3 reads CAALTGGHTEAFF. The CDR3 bases are TGTGCCGCTTTGACAGGGGGTCACACTGAAGCTTTCTTT.

In this sample, this clonotype turned up a few times. The chain joins TRBV6-5 to TRBJ2-3; TRBD1 matches 7 bases. The V gene's germline CDR1 is MNHEY and CDR2 SVGAGI. The ends lost 2 bases at V and 4 bases at J; junction bases unmatched: 6. The CDR3 consists of 15 residues. The CDR3 is CASSYRGLSSDTQYF. CDR3 bases: TGTGCCAGCAGTTACAGGGGGCTGTCTTCAGATACGCAGTATTTT.

As concerns this clonotype: This may arise from a read error, as a much more abundant clone is one base away. The V gene is TRBV11-2, the J gene TRBJ2-3, with a weak D call TRBD1 (5 bases). Germline V lookup: CDR1 SGHAT, CDR2 FQNNGV. This CDR3 is 15 amino acids long. The chain's CDR3 is CAGSLETVSTDTQYF. The DNA of the CDR3 is TGTGCCGGCAGCTTGGAGACAGTAAGCACAGATACGCAGTATTTT.

This clonotype came up many times. This chain joins TRBV5-1 and TRBJ1-2; 7 nucleotides line up with TRBD1. The germline CDR1 and CDR2 sequences are SGHRS and YFSETQ. J lost 0 bases, V lost 4 bases, and 6 bases had no gene match. The length of the CDR3 is 15 residues. CDR3 DNA sequence: TGCGCCAGCAGCGACTGGGACAGAACTAACTATGGCTACACCTTC. Its translation is CASSDWDRTNYGYTF.

In its sample, this clonotype was seen many times. The chain combines TRBV6-1 with TRBJ2-1; unclear D gene. The ends were cut back, 8 bases at V and 1 base at J, with 6 bases in the middle. Germline V gene data show CDR1 as MNHNS and CDR2 as SASEGT. The length of the CDR3 is 12 residues. In nucleotides, the CDR3 is TGTGCCAGCGGCCAGTCCTACAATGAGCAGTTCTTC. The encoded protein is CASGQSYNEQFF.

In regard to this clonotype: This may be a read error: a much more frequent sequence differs by one nucleotide. The gene calls are TRBV11-3 and TRBJ2-7, with D possibly TRBD2 on 6 matching bases. The DNA end lines up better with TRBJ2-1; the J call may be wrong. CDR3 size: 15 residues. CDR1 and CDR2 from the germline V gene are SGHNT and YENEEA. This CDR3 is CASSLRTRGTYEQFF. DNA of the CDR3: TGTGCCAGCAGCTTACGTACGCGGGGCACCTACGAGCAGTTCTTC.

This clonotype was detected ten times or more. This chain joins TRBV30 and TRBJ1-2; D is ambiguous. Germline V lookup: CDR1 GTSNPN, CDR2 SVGIG (reference sequence). This CDR3 spans 11 amino acids. The germline V and J ends were trimmed by 2 bases and 14 bases, with 15 bases remaining between them. CDR3 DNA sequence: TGTGCCTGGAGTTCGGGTCAGACCTCTACCTTC. Encoded protein: CAWSSGQTSTF.

The CDR3, as DNA: TGCAGCATAAATAGCGGCAGCTCCTACGAGCAGTACTTC. Its protein is CSINSGSSYEQYF. The chain joins TRBV29-1 to TRBJ2-7, with a possible D match to TRBD2 (6 bases). CDR3 length: 13 residues. With 8 bases removed from V and 0 bases from J, the gap between germline ends came to 14 bases. Germline V gene lookup returns CDR1 SQVTM and CDR2 ANQGSEA.